These 10 T cell receptor beta chains came from one sample sequenced in a study of blood T cell repertoires in COVID-19. Assay used: immunoSEQ multiplex PCR; TCRdb lists only in-frame clones, some missing. The sample has roughly 78,000 clones, approximately 80% seen once. Sequenced: peripheral blood. Source of these receptors: a man aged 50 to 59 with COVID-19, enrolled during active disease.

The rearrangement joins TRBV6-2 or TRBV6-3 to TRBJ2-7, with TRBD2 matching over 8 bases. The ends lost 5 bases at V and 7 bases at J; junction bases unmatched: 13. This CDR3 comprises 15 residues. Germline CDR1 MNHEY, CDR2 SVGEGT. DNA for the CDR3: TGTGCCAGCAGTAGTAGCGGGACCCAAACGGGGGAGCAGTACTTC. It codes for CASSSSGTQTGEQYF.

The V gene is TRBV20-1, the J gene TRBJ2-7; D is perhaps TRBD1 (6 bases). The length of the CDR3 is 11 residues. The germline V gene has CDR1 DFQATT and CDR2 SNEGSKA (reference sequence). V was shortened by 3 bases and J by 8 bases, with 11 bases between the two germline ends. The CDR3 spells CSASQQGQQYF. The CDR3 DNA reads as TGCAGTGCTAGCCAACAGGGCCAGCAGTACTTC.

The chain is built from TRBV27 and TRBJ2-7; 8 nucleotides match TRBD1. The length of the CDR3 is 18 residues. V was clipped by 2 bases and J by 0 bases; unmatched bases: 12. CDR1 is MNHEY, CDR2 SMNVEV, per germline (reference sequence). CDR3 sequence (DNA): TGTGCCAGCAGTTTAGACCAACCGGGACAGGCGCTCTCCTACGAGCAGTACTTC. Its protein is CASSLDQPGQALSYEQYF.

V and J are TRBV10-1 and TRBJ2-3; unclear D gene. The V gene lost 2 bases and the J gene lost 7 bases, with 10 bases spanning the gap. This CDR3 region has 13 residues. In germline, CDR1 is WNHNN, CDR2 SYGVQD (reference sequence). In DNA form, the CDR3 reads TGCGCCAGCAGTGAGGTTGAAGCAAATACGCAGTATTTT. It translates to CASSEVEANTQYF.

The chain recombines TRBV20-1 with TRBJ2-7; D unclear. The CDR3 spans 11 residues. CDR1 is DFQATT and CDR2 is SNEGSKA in the germline V gene (reference sequence). V lost 2 bases and J 5 bases, leaving 7 bases between the germline ends. The CDR3 DNA follows: TGCAGTGCTAGATTAGTAGACGAGCAGTACTTC. Translating gives CSARLVDEQYF.

The gene calls are TRBV7-2 and TRBJ2-2; the match to TRBD1 covers 8 bases. CDR1 and CDR2 (germline): SGHTA, FQGNSA. V was clipped by 4 bases and J by 6 bases; unmatched bases: 7. The CDR3 is 15 amino acids. This chain's CDR3 is CASSSNDRGPGELFF. The CDR3 DNA is TGTGCCAGCAGCTCAAACGACAGGGGACCCGGGGAGCTGTTTTTT.

The V call is TRBV6-5, the J call TRBJ1-1; 9 bases are a match to TRBD1. Germline V lookup: CDR1 MNHEY, CDR2 SVGAGI. The CDR3 spans 14 residues. Losses at the gene ends were 5 bases for V and 5 bases for J; bases not matched to a gene: 6. CDR3 sequence reads: CASSTGTGITEAFF. CDR3 DNA: TGTGCCAGCAGTACCGGGACAGGGATAACTGAAGCTTTCTTT.

The chain has TRBV11-3 and TRBJ2-3; tentative D call: TRBD2 (6 bases). There are 15 residues in the CDR3. CDR1 is SGHNT, CDR2 YENEEA, per germline. Between the trimmed V and J ends, which lost 1 base and 1 base, there was a span of 9 bases. The CDR3 bases are TGTGCCAGCAGCTTAGGTGGCGGGGGCACAGATACGCAGTATTTT. It specifies CASSLGGGGTDTQYF.

The rearrangement uses TRBV10-3 and TRBJ2-1; D is unresolved. Germline V gene sequence: CDR1 ENHRY, CDR2 SYGVKD. V gave up 3 bases and J gave up 5 bases, with 5 bases separating them. This CDR3 has 12 residues. The CDR3 region has the DNA TGTGCCATCAGTGACTTAAACAATGAGCAGTTCTTC. It is translated as CAISDLNNEQFF.

This clone was detected a few times. The chain carries TRBV7-9 and TRBJ2-2; possible D gene TRBD2, 6 bases. This CDR3 spans 14 amino acids. The V gene lost 5 bases and the J gene lost 5 bases, with 12 bases spanning the gap. The germline V gene has CDR1 SEHNR and CDR2 FQNEAQ (reference sequence). CDR3 amino acids: CASSRDLETGELFF. The CDR3 DNA reads as TGTGCCAGCAGCCGGGACTTAGAGACCGGGGAGCTGTTTTTT.